These 21 T cell receptor beta chains came from one sample sequenced in a study of T cells in localized non-small cell lung cancer. Clones were read by immunoSEQ multiplex PCR, and TCRdb kept only the in-frame ones, dropping some. Among about 4,000 clones listed, about 25% were seen once. The sequences come from lung tumor tissue, collected before any cancer treatment. The receptor source for this set is a man between 35 and 75 years old with stage II lung adenocarcinoma.

This clone was counted between two and nine times. The rearrangement joins TRBV6-8 to TRBJ1-1; the D is unclear. Germline-derived CDR1 and CDR2 are MNHGY and SAAAGT. The CDR3 length is 13 residues. Between the trimmed V and J ends, which lost 6 bases and 1 base, there was a span of 9 bases. The DNA of the CDR3 is TGTGCCAGCAGCTACGGACGGAACACTGAAGCTTTCTTT. This sequence encodes CASSYGRNTEAFF.

This clone has only a few counts. The rearrangement links TRBV30 to TRBJ1-6, with D maybe TRBD1 (6 bases). This CDR3 comprises 13 residues. Germline CDR1 reads GTSNPN; CDR2 reads SVGIG (reference sequence). Trimming stripped 4 bases from V and 7 bases from J, with 11 bases between. CDR3 loop: CAWNVQGNSPLHF. The CDR3 nucleotides are TGTGCCTGGAACGTTCAGGGGAATTCACCCCTCCACTTT. The full variable domain, in which reference TRBV30 and TRBJ1-6 provide the parts outside the CDR3, is SQTIHQWPATLVQPVGSPLSLECTVEGTSNPNLYWYRQAAGRGLQLLFYSVGIGQISSEVPQNLSASRPQDRQFILSSKKLLLSDSGFYLCAWNVQGNSPLHFGNGTRLTVT.

CDR3 in DNA: TGTGCCACCCGCGGGCAGGGGTCGTCTGAAGCTTTCTTT. It yields the protein CATRGQGSSEAFF. The rearrangement uses TRBV10-3 and TRBJ1-1; D possibly corresponds to TRBD1 (6 bases). V was pared by 10 bases and J by 6 bases, with 18 bases between. Looked up from germline, CDR1 is ENHRY and CDR2 is SYGVKD. There are 13 residues in the CDR3.

This clone is medium-sized by share. The genes are TRBV6-8 and TRBJ2-2; D not certain. The CDR3 spans 14 residues. Trimming took off 5 bases at V and 2 bases at J, with 9 bases between the two ends. Germline V gives CDR1 MNHGY, CDR2 SAAAGT. CDR3 in DNA: TGTGCCAGCAGTGGGCAGGTCAACACCGGGGAGCTGTTTTTT. Translated: CASSGQVNTGELFF.

V usage is TRBV10-2 and J usage is TRBJ2-3, with 9 bases matching TRBD1. The CDR3 length is 17 residues. Germline trimming cut 11 bases from V and 6 bases from J; bases unmatched to any gene: 21. CDR1 is WSHSY, CDR2 SAAADI, per germline. CDR3 sequence: CAAAVIRDRVEADTQYF. The CDR3 DNA sequence: TGCGCCGCAGCGGTAATCCGGGACAGGGTGGAGGCCGATACGCAGTATTTT.

The sample holds a few counts of this clone. The gene calls are TRBV9 and TRBJ2-1; weak D call: TRBD2 (7 bases). The V gene's germline CDR1 is SGDLS and CDR2 YYNGEE. CDR3 size: 17 residues. V shed 5 bases and J shed 10 bases, with 28 bases lying between them. CDR3: CASSGERRGAPSGEQFF. DNA of the CDR3: TGTGCCAGCAGTGGCGAGAGACGGGGGGCTCCCTCCGGGGAGCAGTTCTTC.

This clone is classed as medium-sized (0.01 to 0.1%). The rearrangement links TRBV9 to TRBJ1-5; unclear D gene. Germline CDR1 and CDR2: SGDLS and YYNGEE. Trimming stripped 5 bases from V and 2 bases from J, with 11 bases between. The CDR3 covers 14 residues. The CDR3 DNA reads TGTGCCAGCAGTGGTAGTGGGGGCAATCAGCCCCAGCATTTT. Encoded protein: CASSGSGGNQPQHF.

The V gene is TRBV18, the J gene TRBJ1-1, with D uncertain. This CDR3 contains 14 residues. V was trimmed by 4 bases and J by 1 base, leaving 10 bases between them. CDR1 is KGHSH, CDR2 LQKENI, per germline. As DNA, the CDR3 is TGTGCCAGCTCACTCCGTGGAGCGAACACTGAAGCTTTCTTT. It yields the protein CASSLRGANTEAFF.

This clone was counted only a few times. The chain has TRBV9 and TRBJ2-1, with D tentatively TRBD2 (5 bases). Trimming took 4 bases from V and 8 from J, leaving 19 bases between them. The CDR3 has 15 residues. Looked up from germline, CDR1 is SGDLS and CDR2 is YYNGEE. Here the CDR3 reads CASSTEPSPGDEQFF. CDR3 nucleotides: TGTGCCAGCAGCACCGAACCTTCACCCGGGGATGAGCAGTTCTTC.

This clone is medium-sized (0.01 to 0.1%). V and J are TRBV11-3 and TRBJ2-1; 9 positions match TRBD2. The ends lost 5 bases at V and 7 bases at J; junction bases unmatched: 9. Germline CDR1 reads SGHNT; CDR2 reads YENEEA. This CDR3 has 15 residues. Written as DNA, the CDR3 is TGTGCCAGCAGCATGTTAGCGGGGGTGGGGAATGAGCAGTTCTTC. The encoded protein is CASSMLAGVGNEQFF.

This clone was seen a handful of times. The chain employs TRBV6-7 and TRBJ2-1; the match to TRBD1 covers 7 bases. TRBV6-7 is filed as an ORF, its function uncertain. The CDR3 contains 11 residues. The junction had 5 bases not matched to a gene; V was cut back by 5 bases and J by 13 bases. The CDR3 DNA follows: TGTGCCAGCAGTCAAGGGGGCTTCCAGTTCTTC. Translation: CASSQGGFQFF.

The chain joins TRBV6-8 to TRBJ2-5, with unresolved D. The germline gives CDR1 MNHGY, CDR2 SAAAGT. CDR3 length: 13 amino acids. Trimming cost V 10 bases and J 5 bases, with 17 bases left between them. The CDR3 protein is CAISPGSWETQYF. For the CDR3, the DNA is TGTGCCATCAGCCCGGGCTCATGGGAGACCCAGTACTTC.

The V gene is TRBV28, the J gene TRBJ2-1; D gene unclear. The V and J ends lost 2 bases and 8 bases respectively, with 22 bases between them. CDR1 is MDHEN and CDR2 is SYDVKM in the germline V gene. CDR3 length equals 17 residues. The CDR3 sequence is CASSLEWVGPNGDEQFF. DNA of the CDR3: TGTGCCAGCAGTTTAGAGTGGGTAGGGCCTAATGGGGATGAGCAGTTCTTC.

The chain links TRBV11-3 to TRBJ2-7; TRBD1 matches 9 bases. The germline CDR1 and CDR2 sequences are SGHNT and YENEEA. The V gene end was trimmed by 3 bases and the J gene end by 3 bases; junction bases not matched to a gene: 6. There are 15 residues in the CDR3. The CDR3 DNA reads as TGTGCCAGCAGCTTGACGGACAGGGGCTTCTACGAGCAGTACGTC. This translates into CASSLTDRGFYEQYV.

The chain combines TRBV28 with TRBJ1-2, with a weak D call TRBD1 (6 bases). The CDR3 sequence is 12 residues long. Between the trimmed V and J ends, which lost 11 bases and 2 bases, there was a span of 12 bases. Germline V CDR1 and CDR2: MDHEN, SYDVKM. CDR3 loop: CASQGGNYGYTF. The CDR3 nucleotides read TGTGCCTCCCAAGGGGGGAACTATGGCTACACCTTC.

Only a few counts were recorded for this clone. The chain employs TRBV11-3 and TRBJ1-1; D gene ambiguous. This CDR3 has 14 amino acids. The V and J ends lost 7 bases and 0 bases respectively, with 12 bases between them. Germline lookup yields CDR1 SGHNT and CDR2 YENEEA. CDR3 bases: TGTGCCAGCACTAGACAAGTGATGAACACTGAAGCTTTCTTT. Protein sequence: CASTRQVMNTEAFF.

CDR3 DNA: TGTGCCAGCAGCTTAGAGGGGGTTCTCCACAATGAGCAGTTCTTC. Residues: CASSLEGVLHNEQFF. The rearrangement joins TRBV11-3 to TRBJ2-1; perhaps D is TRBD1 or TRBD2 (5 bases each). Germline V gives CDR1 SGHNT, CDR2 YENEEA. CDR3 size: 15 residues. Trimming removed 0 bases from V and 5 bases from J, with 11 bases in between.

The rearrangement uses TRBV18 and TRBJ1-2; D unresolved. Germline-derived CDR1 and CDR2 are KGHSH and LQKENI. The CDR3 spans 12 residues. V shed 4 bases and J shed 10 bases, with 13 bases lying between them. The CDR3 nucleotides read TGTGCCAGCTCACAAGGTGTGGTTGACTACACCTTC. Its translation is CASSQGVVDYTF.

This sequence joins TRBV7-2 and TRBJ2-3; 8 nucleotides agree with TRBD1. Germline CDR1 SGHTA, CDR2 FQGNSA. V lost 5 bases to trimming and J lost 5 bases; unmatched junction nucleotides: 9. The CDR3 spans 15 residues. The CDR3 loop reads CASSTDRGSGDTQYF. Written as DNA, the CDR3 is TGTGCCAGCAGCACCGACAGGGGAAGCGGAGATACGCAGTATTTT. Filled out from reference TRBV7-2 and TRBJ2-3, the complete variable domain reads GAGVSQSPSNKVTEKGKDVELRCDPISGHTALYWYRQSLGQGLEFLIYFQGNSAPDKSGLPSDRFSAERTGGSVSTLTIQRTQQEDSAVYLCASSTDRGSGDTQYFGPGTRLTVL.

This chain uses TRBV6-8 with TRBJ1-1; 7 positions agree with TRBD1. From germline, CDR1 is MNHGY and CDR2 SAAAGT. V lost 5 bases and J lost 3; bases outside the gene matches: 9. The CDR3 runs to 15 residues. The CDR3 bases are TGTGCCAGCAGTACGACCTTAACAGGGGACACTGAAGCTTTCTTT. Translation gives CASSTTLTGDTEAFF.

The chain links TRBV6-8 to TRBJ1-1; 10 bases line up with TRBD1. CDR1 and CDR2 (germline): MNHGY, SAAAGT. V shed 2 bases and J 7 bases; nucleotides not matched to a gene: 7. The CDR3 length is 15 residues. CDR3 DNA sequence: TGTGCCAGCAGTTACACGGGACAGGGGTCTGGTGAAGCTTTCTTT. The encoded protein is CASSYTGQGSGEAFF.